One and the same sample provided the 15 T cell receptor beta chains below, sequenced in a study of cytomegalovirus exposure and HLA in healthy donors. Primers: 60 Vbeta forward and 13 Jbeta reverse. The protocol was immunoSEQ multiplex PCR, while the TCRdb copy is restricted to in-frame clones and leaves out a portion. The sample records around 140,000 clones, about 61% being singletons. The sequenced sample was PBMCs. These receptors came from a male donor in good health and CMV-seronegative.

This clone showed up just a few times. This chain joins TRBV19 and TRBJ2-5, with TRBD1 identical over 9 bases. With 10 bases clipped from V and 5 bases from J, the junction kept 8 bases outside the gene matches. Germline-derived CDR1 and CDR2 are LNHDA and SQIVND (reference sequence). This CDR3 has 13 residues. This CDR3 is CATTGTGRETQYF. For the CDR3, the DNA is TGTGCCACAACGGGGACAGGGCGGGAGACCCAGTACTTC.

The chain combines TRBV10-3 with TRBJ2-5; D remains unclear. The tail of the sequence fits TRBJ2-7 better, so the J call may be wrong. This CDR3 has 15 amino acids. Germline lookup yields CDR1 ENHRY and CDR2 SYGVKD. CDR3 in amino acids: CAISESAQSNYEQYF. The CDR3 nucleotides are TGTGCCATCAGTGAGTCGGCGCAGAGCAACTACGAGCAGTACTTC.

The rearrangement joins TRBV7-3 to TRBJ2-2, with D possibly matching TRBD2 (5 bases). Germline CDR1 and CDR2: SGHTA and FQGTGA. This CDR3 spans 14 amino acids. Trimming shortened V by 5 bases and J by 6 bases, and 13 bases separated the two germline ends. The CDR3, as DNA: TGTGCCAGCAGCGATACTAGTCTCCCCGGGGAGCTGTTTTTT. It translates to CASSDTSLPGELFF. Based on the CDR3 plus reference TRBV7-3 and TRBJ2-2, the full variable domain is GAGVSQTPSNKVTEKGKYVELRCDPISGHTALYWYRQSLGQGPEFLIYFQGTGAADDSGLPNDRFFAVRPEGSVSTLKIQRTERGDSAVYLCASSDTSLPGELFFGEGSRLTVL.

The chain is built from TRBV5-6 and TRBJ1-2; 8 bases agree with TRBD1. CDR3 size: 13 residues. Germline-derived CDR1 and CDR2 are SGHDT and YYEEEE. With 4 bases clipped from V and 7 bases from J, the junction kept 6 bases outside the gene matches. The CDR3 DNA reads TGTGCCAGCAGCATCGGACAGGGTCGTGGCTACACCTTC. It is translated as CASSIGQGRGYTF.

This clone occurred once. This chain links TRBV18 with TRBJ1-3; unclear D gene. V was shortened by 2 bases and J by 4 bases, with 3 bases between the two germline ends. This CDR3 spans 12 amino acids. CDR1 KGHSH and CDR2 LQKENI come from the germline V gene. The CDR3 DNA reads TGTGCCAGCTCACCAGAGGGAAACACCATATATTTT. Amino acid sequence: CASSPEGNTIYF.

There are a few counts of this clone. This chain uses TRBV5-1 with TRBJ1-1, with 7 bases matching TRBD1. Germline values: CDR1 SGHRS, CDR2 YFSETQ. This CDR3 has 14 residues. J was trimmed by 1 base and V by 1 base; bases with no gene match: 1. This CDR3 is CASSLWTGNTEAFF. The CDR3, as DNA: TGCGCCAGCAGCTTGTGGACAGGGAACACTGAAGCTTTCTTT. Together with reference TRBV5-1 and TRBJ1-1, the CDR3 gives the full variable domain: KAGVTQTPRYLIKTRGQQVTLSCSPISGHRSVSWYQQTPGQGLQFLFEYFSETQRNKGNFPGRFSGRQFSNSRSEMNVSTLELGDSALYLCASSLWTGNTEAFFGQGTRLTVV.

The CDR3 protein is CASSKRGPDYDNEQFF. The DNA for the CDR3 is TGTGCCAGCAGCAAAAGAGGCCCGGACTACGACAATGAGCAGTTCTTC. This chain uses TRBV7-9 with TRBJ2-1; maybe TRBD2 (6 bases). The CDR3 extends over 16 amino acids. V was clipped by 5 bases and J by 5 bases, with 19 bases between them. From germline, CDR1 is SEHNR and CDR2 FQNEAQ (reference sequence). The full variable domain, rest sourced from reference TRBV7-9 and TRBJ2-1, is DTGVSQNPRHKITKRGQNVTFRCDPISEHNRLYWYRQTLGQGPEFLTYFQNEAQLEKSRLLSDRFSAERPKGSFSTLEIQRTEQGDSAMYLCASSKRGPDYDNEQFFGPGTRLTVL.

The chain carries TRBV30 and TRBJ1-1; D is possibly TRBD1 (6 bases). The CDR3 extends over 13 amino acids. CDR1 is GTSNPN and CDR2 is SVGIG in the germline V gene (reference sequence). V lost 0 bases and J lost 1, with 6 bases in between. The CDR3 is CAWSVGQNTEAFF. CDR3 nucleotide sequence: TGTGCCTGGAGTGTGGGACAGAACACTGAAGCTTTCTTT.

This rearrangement joins TRBV19 to TRBJ2-7, with a possible D match to TRBD1 (5 bases). Germline V gives CDR1 LNHDA, CDR2 SQIVND (reference sequence). Trimming removed 6 bases from V and 3 bases from J, with 6 bases in between. The CDR3 length is 11 residues. CDR3 DNA sequence: TGTGCCAGTAGCGACAGCTACGAGCAGTACTTC. This gives the protein CASSDSYEQYF.

The CDR3, as DNA: TGTGCCGGACGAGGGAGCTATGGCTACACCTTC. Protein: CAGRGSYGYTF. This sequence joins TRBV19 and TRBJ1-2; D uncertain. Trimming pared 11 bases from V and 4 bases from J, leaving 11 bases between. CDR3 length equals 11 residues. Germline V lookup: CDR1 LNHDA, CDR2 SQIVND (reference sequence).

The sample holds a few counts of this clone. The chain is built from TRBV6-5 and TRBJ1-2; D remains unclear. V lost 0 bases to trimming and J lost 3 bases, with 11 bases between them. Germline V lookup: CDR1 MNHEY, CDR2 SVGAGI. The CDR3 has 15 amino acids. Here the CDR3 reads CASSYSSESHYGYTF. CDR3 nucleotides: TGTGCCAGCAGTTACTCGTCAGAAAGTCACTATGGCTACACCTTC.

This rearrangement joins TRBV5-1 to TRBJ2-7; 9 bases align to TRBD2. The germline V gene has CDR1 SGHRS and CDR2 YFSETQ. V was pared by 3 bases and J by 3 bases, with 10 bases of the junction left unmatched. CDR3 length equals 16 residues. The CDR3 DNA reads as TGCGCCAGCAGCTCCCCTATGGCGGGGGGGTTCTACGAGCAGTACTTC. Residues: CASSSPMAGGFYEQYF. The full variable domain, rest sourced from reference TRBV5-1 and TRBJ2-7, is KAGVTQTPRYLIKTRGQQVTLSCSPISGHRSVSWYQQTPGQGLQFLFEYFSETQRNKGNFPGRFSGRQFSNSRSEMNVSTLELGDSALYLCASSSPMAGGFYEQYFGPGTRLTVT.

This chain uses TRBV9 with TRBJ1-5; D is uncertain. Germline V gives CDR1 SGDLS, CDR2 YYNGEE. The CDR3 length is 13 residues. V lost 0 bases, J lost 5 bases, and 6 bases lay in between. CDR3 DNA: TGTGCCAGCAGCGTAGACCCAGATCAGCCCCAGCATTTT. This sequence encodes CASSVDPDQPQHF.

A single count supports this clone. J is TRBJ1-1 and V is TRBV28; D is ambiguous. CDR1 and CDR2 from the germline V gene are MDHEN and SYDVKM. The CDR3 extends over 15 amino acids. Trimming removed 3 bases from V and 1 base from J, with 12 bases in between. CDR3 residues: CASSFFASGNTEAFF. DNA of the CDR3: TGTGCCAGCAGTTTTTTCGCCTCAGGGAACACTGAAGCTTTCTTT.

V and J are TRBV28 and TRBJ2-7; D unclear. This CDR3 has 11 residues. V was shortened by 5 bases and J by 3 bases, with 5 bases between the two germline ends. Looked up from germline, CDR1 is MDHEN and CDR2 is SYDVKM. The CDR3 spells CASSPNYEQYF. The CDR3 DNA reads as TGTGCCAGCAGTCCAAACTACGAGCAGTACTTC.